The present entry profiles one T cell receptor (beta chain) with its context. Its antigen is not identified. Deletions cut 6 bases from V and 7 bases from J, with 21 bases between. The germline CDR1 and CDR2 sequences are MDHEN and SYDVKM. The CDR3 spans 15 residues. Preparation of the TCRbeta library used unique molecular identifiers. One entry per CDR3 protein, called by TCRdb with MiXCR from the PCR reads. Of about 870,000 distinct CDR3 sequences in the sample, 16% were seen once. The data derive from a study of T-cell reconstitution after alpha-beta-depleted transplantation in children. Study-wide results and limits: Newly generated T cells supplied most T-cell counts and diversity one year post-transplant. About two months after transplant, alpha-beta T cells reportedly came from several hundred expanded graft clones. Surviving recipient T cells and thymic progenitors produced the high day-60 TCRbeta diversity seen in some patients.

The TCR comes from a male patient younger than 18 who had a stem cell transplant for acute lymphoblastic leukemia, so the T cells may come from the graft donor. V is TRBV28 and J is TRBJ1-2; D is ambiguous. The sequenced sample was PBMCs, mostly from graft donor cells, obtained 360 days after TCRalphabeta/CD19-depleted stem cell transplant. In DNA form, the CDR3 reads TGTGCCAGCAGGGCGGGAAGATACGCAGGAACTGGCTACACCTTC. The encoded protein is CASRAGRYAGTGYTF.